These 9 T cell receptor beta chains were all obtained from the same sample, sequenced in a study of cytomegalovirus exposure and HLA in healthy donors. The PCR was carried out with 60 Vbeta primers and 13 Jbeta primers. The protocol was immunoSEQ multiplex PCR, while the TCRdb copy is restricted to in-frame clones and leaves out a portion. Among about 150,000 clones listed, roughly 71% were seen once. Sample: PBMCs. Receptors were obtained from a man under 40 in good health and CMV-seronegative.

The genes are TRBV5-1 and TRBJ2-2, with 14 bases aligning to TRBD2. The germline gives CDR1 SGHRS, CDR2 YFSETQ. Unmatched junction bases numbered 3, after V lost 0 bases and J lost 5 bases. This CDR3 has 17 amino acids. The CDR3 spells CASSLGGLAGVTGELFF. CDR3 nucleotides: TGCGCCAGCAGCTTGGGGGGACTAGCGGGAGTTACCGGGGAGCTGTTTTTT.

The chain uses TRBV4-2 and TRBJ2-1; TRBD1 is a possible D gene (5 bases). The V gene's germline CDR1 is LGHNA and CDR2 YNFKEQ. The CDR3 loop spans 15 amino acids. V was shortened by 4 bases and J by 6 bases, with 16 bases between the two germline ends. The chain's CDR3 is CASSPRPGAFNEQFF. CDR3 DNA: TGTGCCAGCAGCCCCCGGCCTGGGGCTTTCAATGAGCAGTTCTTC.

This sequence joins TRBV19 and TRBJ1-2; 7 bases line up with TRBD1. Trimming cost V 3 bases and J 4 bases; bases outside gene matches: 8. The CDR3 sequence is 15 residues long. The germline gives CDR1 LNHDA, CDR2 SQIVND (reference sequence). CDR3 protein: CASSIPSGQIYGYTF. CDR3 DNA sequence: TGTGCCAGTAGTATTCCCTCGGGACAGATCTATGGCTACACCTTC.

This chain joins TRBV28 and TRBJ2-5; 7 nucleotides agree with TRBD2. Germline loops: CDR1 MDHEN, CDR2 SYDVKM. With V trimmed by 2 bases and J by 3 bases, 0 bases remained unmatched. The CDR3 runs 13 residues. CDR3 bases: TGTGCCAGCAGTTTAACTAGCGAAGAGACCCAGTACTTC. Its translation is CASSLTSEETQYF.

V usage is TRBV14 and J usage is TRBJ1-5; no reliable D call. Germline-derived CDR1 and CDR2 are SGHDN and FVKESK. The V gene lost 4 bases and the J gene lost 0 bases, with 4 bases spanning the gap. The CDR3 runs 13 residues. The CDR3 protein is CASSPSSNQPQHF. For the CDR3, the DNA is TGTGCCAGCAGCCCCAGTAGCAATCAGCCCCAGCATTTT.

V gene TRBV6-1 combines with J gene TRBJ2-1, with TRBD2 identical over 7 bases. V gave up 7 bases and J gave up 7 bases; unmatched junction bases: 13. Germline CDR1 is MNHNS and CDR2 is SASEGT. CDR3 length: 15 residues. The CDR3 DNA reads TGTGCCAGCACCGCAGTTCTAGCGGTTAGGAATGAGCAGTTCTTC. Its translation: CASTAVLAVRNEQFF.

In this sample, this clone turned up a few times. The chain is built from TRBV2 and TRBJ2-7; D possibly corresponds to TRBD1 (6 bases). CDR1 and CDR2 from the germline V gene are SNHLY and FYNNEI. The V end lost 3 bases, the J end lost 2 bases, and 14 bases lay between the germline ends. This CDR3 comprises 15 residues. The CDR3 spells CASSDTQGRAYEQYF. The CDR3 DNA is TGTGCCAGCAGTGATACTCAGGGGCGGGCCTACGAGCAGTACTTC.

The rearrangement links TRBV11-2 to TRBJ1-2, with TRBD1 matching 9 bases. V shed 5 bases, J shed 4 bases, and the junction held 11 bases outside the gene matches. This CDR3 region has 16 residues. Germline loops: CDR1 SGHAT, CDR2 FQNNGV. The chain's CDR3 is CASSPSRDRVSYGYTF. The CDR3 nucleotides read TGTGCCAGCAGCCCAAGTCGGGACAGGGTCTCCTATGGCTACACCTTC.

This chain uses TRBV7-2 with TRBJ2-5, with 10 positions matching TRBD2. CDR1 and CDR2 from the germline V gene are SGHTA and FQGNSA. The junction had 7 bases not matched to a gene; V was cut back by 8 bases and J by 1 base. The CDR3 consists of 15 residues. CDR3: CASGRASGGQETQYF. CDR3 coding DNA: TGTGCCAGCGGCAGGGCTAGCGGGGGCCAAGAGACCCAGTACTTC.